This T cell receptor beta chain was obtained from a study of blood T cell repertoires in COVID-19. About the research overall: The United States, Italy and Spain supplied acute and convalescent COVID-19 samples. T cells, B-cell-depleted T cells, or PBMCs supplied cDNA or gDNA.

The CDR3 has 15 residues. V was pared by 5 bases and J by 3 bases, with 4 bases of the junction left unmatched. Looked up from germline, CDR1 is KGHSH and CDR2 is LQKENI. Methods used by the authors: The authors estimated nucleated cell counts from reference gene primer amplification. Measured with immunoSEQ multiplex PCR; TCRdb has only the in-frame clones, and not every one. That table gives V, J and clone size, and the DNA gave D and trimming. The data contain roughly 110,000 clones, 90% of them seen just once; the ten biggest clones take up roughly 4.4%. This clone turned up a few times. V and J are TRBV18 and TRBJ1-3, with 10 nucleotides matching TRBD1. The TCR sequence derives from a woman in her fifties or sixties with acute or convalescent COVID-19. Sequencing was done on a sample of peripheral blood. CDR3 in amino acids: CASSATGGFGNTIYF. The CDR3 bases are TGTGCCAGCTCAGCGACAGGGGGCTTTGGAAACACCATATATTTT.